This T cell receptor beta chain was found in a study of T cells expressing NK-cell markers. TCRdb reworked the 5' RACE reads into one entry per CDR3 protein, no DNA. This listing includes 300,000 to 450,000 distinct CDR3 sequences. CDR1 is LGHNA, CDR2 YNFKEQ, per germline. The CDR3 is made up of 16 amino acids. The sequenced material came from blood T cells: a sorted CD56 or NKG2C T cell subset, CD4+ or CD8+ T cells, or bulk PBMC T cells (not recorded which). The receptor was isolated from a man aged 18-70 years in good health. The V and J genes are TRBV4-2 and TRBJ1-6; the TCRdb D gene call, TRBD1, has no DNA to confirm it. CDR3 sequence: CASSQVPGTGVSPLHF.